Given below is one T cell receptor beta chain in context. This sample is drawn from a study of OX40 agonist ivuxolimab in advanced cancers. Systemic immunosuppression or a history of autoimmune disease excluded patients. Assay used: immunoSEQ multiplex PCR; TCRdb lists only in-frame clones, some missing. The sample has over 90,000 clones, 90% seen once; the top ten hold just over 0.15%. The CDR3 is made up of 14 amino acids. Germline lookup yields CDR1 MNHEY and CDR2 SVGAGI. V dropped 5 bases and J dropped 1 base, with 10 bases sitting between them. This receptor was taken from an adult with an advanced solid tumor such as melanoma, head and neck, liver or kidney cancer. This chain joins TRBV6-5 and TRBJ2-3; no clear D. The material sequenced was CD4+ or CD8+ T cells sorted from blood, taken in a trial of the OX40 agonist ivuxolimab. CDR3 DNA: TGTGCCAGCAGTCCTCGAGGCCGCACAGATACGCAGTATTTT. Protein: CASSPRGRTDTQYF.